This T cell receptor (beta chain) is drawn from a study of Graves' ophthalmopathy and Graves' hyperthyroidism. There are a few counts of this clonotype. RNA transcripts provided the template for amplifying TCR beta CDR3 regions. Second-round multiplex PCR followed a first-round RT-PCR using HTBI primers. Each CDR3 protein gets one entry after TCRdb re-called the multiplex PCR reads with MiXCR. The sample has 650,000 to 900,000 distinct CDR3 sequences, around 40% seen once. The CDR3 consists of 14 residues. From germline, CDR1 is SGHAT and CDR2 FQNNGV. The ends were cut back, 8 bases at V and 4 bases at J, with 17 bases in the middle.

The TCR sequence derives from an adult man with Graves' ophthalmopathy. V usage is TRBV11-2 and J usage is TRBJ2-5; possibly TRBD2 for D (5 bases). Sequencing was carried out using peripheral blood. For the CDR3, the DNA is TGTGCCAGCTCCATCCTACGCGGGTCAGAGACCCAGTACTTC. As protein: CASSILRGSETQYF.